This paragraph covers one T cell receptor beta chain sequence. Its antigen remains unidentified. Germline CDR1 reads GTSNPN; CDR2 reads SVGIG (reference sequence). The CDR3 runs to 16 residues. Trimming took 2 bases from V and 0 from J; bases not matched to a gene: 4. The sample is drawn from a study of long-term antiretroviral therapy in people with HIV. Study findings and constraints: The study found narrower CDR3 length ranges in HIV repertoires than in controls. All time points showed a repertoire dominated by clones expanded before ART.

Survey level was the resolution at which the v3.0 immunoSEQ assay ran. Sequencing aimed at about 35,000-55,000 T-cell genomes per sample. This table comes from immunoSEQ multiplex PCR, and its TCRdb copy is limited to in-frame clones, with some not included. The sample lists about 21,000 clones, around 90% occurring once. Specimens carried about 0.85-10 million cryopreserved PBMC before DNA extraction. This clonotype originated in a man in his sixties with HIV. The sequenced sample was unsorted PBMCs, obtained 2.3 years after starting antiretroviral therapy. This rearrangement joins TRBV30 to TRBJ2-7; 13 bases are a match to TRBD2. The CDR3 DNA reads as TGTGCCTGGAGTAAGAGGACTAGCGGGAGCTCCTACGAGCAGTACTTC. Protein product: CAWSKRTSGSSYEQYF. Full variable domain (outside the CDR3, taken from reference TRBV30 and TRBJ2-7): SQTIHQWPATLVQPVGSPLSLECTVEGTSNPNLYWYRQAAGRGLQLLFYSVGIGQISSEVPQNLSASRPQDRQFILSSKKLLLSDSGFYLCAWSKRTSGSSYEQYFGPGTRLTVT.